This T cell receptor beta chain is drawn from a study of T cells expressing NK-cell markers. TCRdb reprocessed the 5' RACE reads and keeps a single row for each CDR3 protein, giving no DNA. The table for this sample gives some 410,000 distinct CDR3 sequences. The CDR3 contains 16 residues. CDR1 SGHRS and CDR2 YFSETQ come from the germline V gene. This TCR was recovered from a woman between 18 and 70 years old in good health. Source material: blood T cells: a sorted CD56 or NKG2C T cell subset, CD4+ or CD8+ T cells, or bulk PBMC T cells (not recorded which). The V gene is TRBV5-1, the J gene TRBJ1-5; no DNA is available, so the TRBD1 call from TCRdb remains unchecked. The CDR3 loop reads CASRPGTGGNNQPQHF.